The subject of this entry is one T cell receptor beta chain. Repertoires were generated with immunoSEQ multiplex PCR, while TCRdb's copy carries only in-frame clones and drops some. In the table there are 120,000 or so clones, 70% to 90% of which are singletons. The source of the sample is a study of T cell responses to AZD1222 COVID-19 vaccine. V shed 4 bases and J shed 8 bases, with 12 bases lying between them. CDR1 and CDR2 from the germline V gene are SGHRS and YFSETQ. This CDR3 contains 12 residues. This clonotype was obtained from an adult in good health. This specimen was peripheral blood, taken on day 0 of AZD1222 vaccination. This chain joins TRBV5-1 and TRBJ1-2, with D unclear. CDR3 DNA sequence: TGCGCCAGCAGCCCGGGTCAGGACGGCTACACCTTC. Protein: CASSPGQDGYTF. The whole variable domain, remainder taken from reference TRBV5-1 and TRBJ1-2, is KAGVTQTPRYLIKTRGQQVTLSCSPISGHRSVSWYQQTPGQGLQFLFEYFSETQRNKGNFPGRFSGRQFSNSRSEMNVSTLELGDSALYLCASSPGQDGYTFGSGTRLTVV.